Described below is a single TCR beta chain sequence and its context. TCRdb re-analysed the RT-PCR reads in MiXCR, keeping a single row per CDR3 protein. The sample yields approximately 220,000 distinct CDR3 sequences, about 37% seen once. V lost 1 base and J 7 bases, leaving 20 bases between the germline ends. Germline V gives CDR1 SNHLY, CDR2 FYNNEI. The CDR3 is made up of 18 amino acids. The data were obtained in a study of patients and donors after allogeneic stem cell transplantation. V and J are TRBV2 and TRBJ1-6; D is possibly TRBD1 (5 bases). The clonotype comes from a human donor who was either an allogeneic HSCT recipient or a stem cell or donor lymphocyte infusion donor (not recorded which). It is not recorded whose cells these are; they may come from a transplant donor. The sample was blood, either unsorted or a sorted T cell fraction (not recorded which). The CDR3 bases are TGTGCCAGCAGTGAAGAGAACGGCAGGGTCGGGCCCAATTCACCCCTCCACTTT. This translates into CASSEENGRVGPNSPLHF.